This T cell receptor (beta chain) is drawn from a study of shared clonotypes between healthy human individuals. Study-level findings and limits: Rarefaction revealed incomplete sorted-subset sequencing despite large depth. Sharing across a few donors was seen in around 5% of naive CD4 clonotypes.

The split of CD4+ cells yielded CD45RA+ naive and CD45RA-negative memory subsets. Deep level was the assay's run setting. Measured with immunoSEQ multiplex PCR; TCRdb has only the in-frame clones, and not every one. The sample consists of under 2.5 million clones, roughly 90% of them appearing once. A remark on this clone: Its antigen is unidentified.

J lost 5 bases, V lost 6 bases, and 8 bases had no gene match. This CDR3 has 13 amino acids. The germline V gene encodes CDR1 SQVTM and CDR2 ANQGSEA. The sequencing sample was made of naive CD4+ T cells from PBMCs. The subset: CD45RA+ positively selected. This clonotype was sampled from a man aged 18 to 29 in good health. Some clones in this sample may be carry-over from other donors' samples. The chain is built from TRBV29-1 and TRBJ2-5; TRBD1 agrees at 8 bases. The CDR3: CSVGRRDRETQYF. The DNA of the CDR3 is TGCAGCGTGGGACGGCGGGACAGGGAGACCCAGTACTTC.